This passage covers 13 T cell receptor beta chains from one sample sequenced in a study of response to subunit inactivated influenza vaccine. From the RT-PCR reads, TCRdb called clonotypes with MiXCR, one entry per CDR3 protein. The repertoire holds approximately 530,000 distinct CDR3 sequences, with approximately 12% as singletons. The sequences come from PBMCs from blood, collected about 40 days after vaccination. These receptors were obtained from a man aged 45-65 years who received an inactivated influenza vaccine.

V gene TRBV6-1 combines with J gene TRBJ2-6; maybe TRBD1 (6 bases). CDR1 and CDR2 (germline): MNHNS, SASEGT. The CDR3 runs to 18 residues. Between the trimmed V and J ends, which lost 4 bases and 5 bases, there was a span of 21 bases. CDR3 region: CASSGLEGVSSWANVLTF. In DNA, the CDR3 is TGTGCCAGCAGTGGGCTTGAGGGGGTCTCTAGCTGGGCCAACGTCCTGACTTTC.

This clonotype showed up just a few times. The rearrangement links TRBV4-2 to TRBJ2-2, with D unclear. Trimming took off 0 bases at V and 3 bases at J, with 14 bases between the two ends. The CDR3 is made up of 17 amino acids. Germline V gene sequence: CDR1 LGHNA, CDR2 YNFKEQ. The CDR3 bases are TGTGCCAGCAGCCAAGATGGTAGGCCCCCTCACACCGGGGAGCTGTTTTTT. Amino acids: CASSQDGRPPHTGELFF.

This clonotype showed up many times. This sequence joins TRBV29-1 and TRBJ2-3, with 7 positions matching TRBD1. Trimming at V came to 4 bases and at J to 1 base, leaving 2 bases not matched to a gene. Germline assignment: CDR1 SQVTM and CDR2 ANQGSEA. The CDR3 covers 13 residues. The CDR3 DNA is TGCAGCGTTGTAACAGGGGGCACAGATACGCAGTATTTT. Translated: CSVVTGGTDTQYF.

V is TRBV11-2 and J is TRBJ2-7; D call uncertain. The ends were cut back, 5 bases at V and 3 bases at J, with 14 bases in the middle. This CDR3 region has 14 residues. The germline gives CDR1 SGHAT, CDR2 FQNNGV. The CDR3 protein is CASSEVKRVYEQYF. In DNA form, the CDR3 reads TGTGCCAGCAGCGAAGTCAAAAGGGTCTACGAGCAGTACTTC. The whole variable domain, filled in from reference TRBV11-2 and TRBJ2-7, reads EAGVAQSPRYKIIEKRQSVAFWCNPISGHATLYWYQQILGQGPKLLIQFQNNGVVDDSQLPKDRFSAERLKGVDSTLKIQPAKLEDSAVYLCASSEVKRVYEQYFGPGTRLTVT.

This clonotype occurred a few times. The rearrangement uses TRBV4-2 and TRBJ2-1; TRBD2 matches 14 bases. After removal of 4 bases from V and 9 bases from J, the junction contained 8 bases not matched to a gene. CDR1 is LGHNA, CDR2 YNFKEQ, per germline. CDR3 length: 16 residues. The CDR3 protein is CASSLVRLAGGGEQFF. DNA for the CDR3: TGTGCCAGCAGCCTCGTGCGACTAGCGGGAGGGGGTGAGCAGTTCTTC.

The gene calls are TRBV7-2 and TRBJ2-2; 7 bases are a match to TRBD2. V was pared by 2 bases and J by 0 bases, with 3 bases of the junction left unmatched. The CDR3 extends over 16 amino acids. Per germline, CDR1 SGHTA and CDR2 FQGNSA. The CDR3 loop reads CASSLRGRANTGELFF. The CDR3 bases are TGTGCCAGCAGCTTACGAGGGAGGGCGAACACCGGGGAGCTGTTTTTT.

This clonotype was observed many times. The chain combines TRBV12-3 or TRBV12-4 with TRBJ1-2, with a weak D call TRBD1 (6 bases). The CDR3 sequence is 16 residues long. V dropped 3 bases and J dropped 5 bases, with 19 bases sitting between them. CDR3 DNA sequence: TGTGCCAGCAGTTTTACGGATAGGACAGCCCGGTATGGCTACACCTTC. This translates into CASSFTDRTARYGYTF.

This clonotype was observed at least ten times. The gene calls are TRBV6-5 and TRBJ2-1; 7 bases are a match to TRBD2. Trimming took 0 bases from V and 9 from J; bases not matched to a gene: 2. The CDR3 runs to 13 residues. Germline assignment: CDR1 MNHEY and CDR2 SVGAGI. The CDR3 loop is CASSYSSGGEQFF. The CDR3 DNA sequence: TGTGCCAGCAGTTACTCGTCGGGGGGTGAGCAGTTCTTC.

The chain couples TRBV5-1 to TRBJ2-2, with TRBD2 identical over 13 bases. Germline V gives CDR1 SGHRS, CDR2 YFSETQ. Trimming at V came to 5 bases and at J to 0 bases, leaving 4 bases not matched to a gene. CDR3 length: 17 amino acids. The CDR3 sequence is CASRHGLAGANTGELFF. CDR3 sequence (DNA): TGCGCCAGCAGACATGGACTAGCGGGAGCGAACACCGGGGAGCTGTTTTTT.

This clonotype has only a few counts. The CDR3 bases are TGCAGTGCCCCGGGACTAGCGGGAGGGCACACAGATACGCAGTATTTT. Translating it yields CSAPGLAGGHTDTQYF. The genes are TRBV20-1 and TRBJ2-3; TRBD2 aligns across 16 bases. Trimming removed 6 bases from V and 2 bases from J; junction bases left unmatched: 5. The CDR3 totals 16 residues. Germline V lookup: CDR1 DFQATT, CDR2 SNEGSKA (reference sequence).

This chain uses TRBV6-1 with TRBJ1-5; the D is unclear. From germline, CDR1 is MNHNS and CDR2 SASEGT. This CDR3 has 15 residues. Trimming left V 2 bases short and J 0 bases short, with 8 bases between. The CDR3 spells CASSESGLSNQPQHF. The CDR3 DNA reads TGTGCCAGCAGTGAATCGGGCCTTAGCAATCAGCCCCAGCATTTT.

This clonotype was counted a few times. The chain employs TRBV5-1 and TRBJ2-5; a possible D gene is TRBD1 (6 bases). Trimming took 4 bases from V and 1 from J, leaving 11 bases between them. The CDR3 is 14 amino acids. Germline lookup yields CDR1 SGHRS and CDR2 YFSETQ. The chain's CDR3 is CASSPAGAQETQYF. CDR3 nucleotides: TGCGCCAGCAGCCCGGCAGGGGCCCAAGAGACCCAGTACTTC.

This chain links TRBV4-2 with TRBJ2-5; 8 bases are a match to TRBD1. Germline-derived CDR1 and CDR2 are LGHNA and YNFKEQ. Unmatched junction bases numbered 8, after V lost 0 bases and J lost 5 bases. The CDR3 spans 16 residues. The CDR3 region is CASSQEPRGPRETQYF. In nucleotides, the CDR3 is TGTGCCAGCAGCCAAGAGCCCAGGGGGCCGAGGGAGACCCAGTACTTC.